A selection of T cell receptor beta chains follows, all from one sample in a study of blood T cell repertoires in COVID-19. Data came from immunoSEQ multiplex PCR; TCRdb stores just in-frame clones and leaves some out. The data hold roughly 260,000 clones, with approximately 90% observed a single time. Sequences were obtained from peripheral blood. The source of these receptors is a woman aged 45-65 years who had recovered from COVID-19. CDR3s include the opening cysteine and the closing phenylalanine or tryptophan. A D gene is named only where the DNA matches it firmly. Not every row has a clone size; where given, it reads once, few, many or a size class.

V	J	D	size	CDR3	DNA
TRBV5-1	TRBJ1-2	TRBD1	NA	CASSSGQGGPYGYTF	TGCGCCAGCAGCTCCGGACAGGGGGGACCCTATGGCTACACCTTC
TRBV4-3	TRBJ2-3	TRBD2	NA	CASSQELAGDTQYF	TGCGCCAGCAGCCAAGAACTAGCGGGAGATACGCAGTATTTT
TRBV28	TRBJ1-2	TRBD1	NA	CASSLGGRGDNLYGYTF	TGTGCCAGCAGTTTAGGGGGCAGGGGGGATAACCTCTATGGCTACACCTTC
TRBV28	TRBJ1-1	TRBD1	NA	CASSLAQGLSTEAFF	TGTGCCAGCAGTTTAGCACAGGGGTTGAGCACTGAAGCTTTCTTT
TRBV9	TRBJ1-4	TRBD1	NA	CASSAGQGPGKLFF	TGTGCCAGCAGCGCCGGACAGGGGCCGGGAAAACTGTTTTTT
TRBV30	TRBJ1-5	NA	few	CAWSGEGGQPQHF	TGTGCCTGGAGTGGGGAGGGAGGTCAGCCCCAGCATTTT
TRBV27	TRBJ2-7	NA	NA	CASSPLPRDIVPEQYF	TGTGCCAGCAGTCCCTTACCCCGGGACATTGTTCCCGAGCAGTACTTC
TRBV3-1/TRBV3-2	TRBJ1-6	TRBD1	NA	CASSLGQGGNSPLHF	TGTGCCAGCAGCCTCGGACAGGGGGGGAATTCACCCCTCCACTTT
TRBV5-1	TRBJ2-6	NA	NA	CASSLEGAGANVLTF	TGCGCCAGCAGCTTGGAGGGGGCTGGGGCCAACGTCCTGACTTTC
TRBV7-3	TRBJ2-3	NA	NA	CASSLSLRGGVTDTQYF	TGTGCCAGCAGCTTAAGTCTACGAGGGGGAGTCACAGATACGCAGTATTTT
TRBV18	TRBJ2-7	NA	NA	CASSPTDSYEQYF	TGTGCCAGCTCACCCACAGATTCCTACGAGCAGTACTTC
TRBV7-9	TRBJ1-2	TRBD1	NA	CAVQQGIYGYTF	TGTGCCGTCCAACAGGGGATCTATGGCTACACCTTC
TRBV7-2	TRBJ2-5	NA	NA	CASSWEAHQETQYF	TGTGCCAGCAGCTGGGAGGCCCACCAAGAGACCCAGTACTTC
TRBV14	TRBJ1-2	NA	NA	CASSQDSEGYGYTF	TGTGCCAGCAGCCAAGACTCGGAGGGCTATGGCTACACCTTC
TRBV11-1	TRBJ2-5	NA	NA	CASSLRGSGTQYF	TGTGCCAGCAGCTTAAGAGGGTCGGGGACCCAGTACTTC
TRBV30	TRBJ1-5	NA	few	CAWSSGHDQPQHF	TGTGCCTGGAGTTCAGGACACGATCAGCCCCAGCATTTT
TRBV5-1	TRBJ1-1	NA	NA	CASRGGSGQNTEAFF	TGCGCCAGCAGGGGAGGGTCCGGGCAGAACACTGAAGCTTTCTTT
TRBV2	TRBJ2-6	TRBD1	once	CASSSTGLAGANVLTF	TGTGCCAGCAGCTCGACAGGGTTGGCTGGGGCCAACGTCCTGACTTTC
TRBV7-8	TRBJ2-6	TRBD2	NA	CASSFRGEVVAGANVLTF	TGTGCCAGCAGCTTCCGGGGGGAGGTGGTCGCTGGGGCCAACGTCCTGACTTTC
TRBV11-3	TRBJ2-7	TRBD2	NA	CAGGSGGSSYEQYF	TGTGCCGGGGGTAGCGGGGGGAGCTCCTACGAGCAGTACTTC
TRBV2	TRBJ2-5	TRBD2	NA	CASSERGGETQYF	TGTGCCAGCAGCGAGCGGGGGGGTGAGACCCAGTACTTC
TRBV11-1	TRBJ1-2	NA	NA	CASRDTGGHYGYTF	TGTGCCAGCAGGGACACTGGAGGGCACTATGGCTACACCTTC
TRBV5-5	TRBJ2-5	NA	NA	CASSLWTAQETQYF	TGTGCCAGCAGCCTTTGGACAGCACAAGAGACCCAGTACTTC
TRBV7-3	TRBJ2-1	NA	NA	CASSPRGQSYNEQFF	TGTGCCAGCAGTCCACGCGGACAGTCCTACAATGAGCAGTTCTTC
TRBV12-3/TRBV12-4	TRBJ1-2	NA	few	CASSGRRVYGYTF	TGTGCCAGCAGTGGACGGCGGGTCTATGGCTACACCTTC
TRBV5-1	TRBJ1-2	TRBD1	NA	CASSIVQGARGYTF	TGCGCCAGCAGCATCGTTCAGGGGGCGCGGGGCTACACCTTC
TRBV12-3/TRBV12-4	TRBJ2-5	TRBD1	NA	CASSPGQQETQYF	TGTGCCAGCAGTCCGGGACAGCAAGAGACCCAGTACTTC
TRBV5-4	TRBJ1-2	NA	NA	CASSLESAARYGYTF	TGTGCCAGCAGCTTGGAGTCCGCGGCTAGGTATGGCTACACCTTC
TRBV7-2	TRBJ2-5	TRBD2	NA	CASSLGQRERGETQYF	TGTGCCAGCAGCTTAGGGCAGCGGGAGAGAGGGGAGACCCAGTACTTC
TRBV7-6	TRBJ2-1	TRBD2	NA	CASSRGLAGFGEQFF	TGTGCCAGCAGCCGCGGACTAGCAGGGTTTGGTGAGCAGTTCTTC
TRBV6-2/TRBV6-3	TRBJ2-4	TRBD2	NA	CASSYSLRLAGGLAKNIQYF	TGTGCCAGCAGTTACTCGTTAAGGCTAGCGGGAGGTCTAGCCAAAAACATTCAGTACTTC
TRBV11-1	TRBJ2-7	TRBD1	once	CASSLDRSSYEQYF	TGTGCCAGCAGTTTGGACAGGAGCTCCTACGAGCAGTACTTC
TRBV19	TRBJ2-1	NA	once	CASSSGRGGFFMNNEQFF	TGTGCCAGTAGTTCGGGAAGAGGAGGGTTCTTTATGAACAATGAGCAGTTCTTC
TRBV19	TRBJ1-5	NA	NA	CASSIRTANSPPESTIVNQPQHF	TGTGCCAGTAGTATTCGGACAGCGAATTCACCACCGGAATCTACAATCGTTAATCAGCCCCAGCATTTT
TRBV19	TRBJ1-4	TRBD1	NA	CASSATGHANEKLFF	TGTGCCAGTAGTGCGACAGGGCATGCTAATGAAAAACTGTTTTTT
TRBV19	TRBJ2-3	TRBD1	NA	CASSDTGTGTDTQYF	TGTGCCAGTAGCGATACCGGGACAGGGACAGATACGCAGTATTTT
TRBV5-4	TRBJ2-2	NA	NA	CASSVDSSNTGELFF	TGTGCCAGCAGCGTGGACAGCTCGAACACCGGGGAGCTGTTTTTT
TRBV5-4	TRBJ2-1	NA	once	CASSLGTGGYNEQFF	TGTGCCAGCAGCTTGGGGACAGGAGGGTACAATGAGCAGTTCTTC
TRBV30	TRBJ1-2	TRBD1	NA	CAWDSVRQGNGYTF	TGTGCCTGGGACTCGGTTCGACAGGGAAATGGCTACACCTTC
TRBV9	TRBJ2-7	TRBD2	few	CASSVAGSGSEEQYF	TGTGCCAGCAGCGTAGCTGGTAGCGGGAGCGAGGAGCAGTACTTC
TRBV5-5	TRBJ2-1	TRBD2	NA	CASSGPGLAGVYEQFF	TGTGCCAGCAGCGGCCCGGGACTAGCGGGAGTATATGAGCAGTTCTTC
TRBV6-4	TRBJ1-1	NA	NA	CASGRVRLNTEAFF	TGTGCCAGCGGGCGGGTTAGGTTGAACACTGAAGCTTTCTTT
TRBV6-2/TRBV6-3	TRBJ1-2	NA	NA	CASSYSSRPGESYTF	TGTGCCAGCAGTTACTCGAGCAGGCCCGGTGAGAGCTACACCTTC
TRBV3-1/TRBV3-2	TRBJ2-1	TRBD2	NA	CASRRCGGAVCNEQFF	TGTGCCAGCAGACGATGCGGGGGGGCCGTGTGCAATGAGCAGTTCTTC
TRBV4-2	TRBJ2-2	NA	NA	CASSQGFRNTGELFF	TGTGCCAGCAGCCAAGGTTTCAGGAACACCGGGGAGCTGTTTTTT
TRBV6-5	TRBJ2-5	TRBD1	once	CASSTGGEETQYF	TGTGCCAGCAGTACAGGGGGCGAAGAGACCCAGTACTTC
TRBV5-1	TRBJ2-1	TRBD1	NA	CASSPQGSSSYNEQFF	TGCGCCAGCAGTCCACAGGGGTCGAGCTCCTACAATGAGCAGTTCTTC
TRBV4-1	TRBJ2-1	NA	NA	CASSQAPGAAYNEQFF	TGCGCCAGCAGCCAAGCACCAGGGGCGGCCTACAATGAGCAGTTCTTC
TRBV27	TRBJ2-2	NA	NA	CASRTITGYRTGELFF	TGTGCCAGCAGGACGATTACAGGGTATCGCACCGGGGAGCTGTTTTTT
TRBV9	TRBJ1-2	TRBD1	NA	CASSGRDRGNYGYTF	TGTGCCAGCAGCGGCCGGGACAGGGGCAACTATGGCTACACCTTC
TRBV18	TRBJ1-2	NA	NA	CASSPPRDSPYGYTF	TGTGCCAGCTCACCACCGCGCGACAGCCCCTATGGCTACACCTTC
TRBV20-1	TRBJ2-7	TRBD2	NA	CSASSIGGGYEQYF	TGCAGTGCTAGTTCAATCGGCGGGGGGTACGAGCAGTACTTC
TRBV4-2	TRBJ2-5	TRBD1	NA	CASSQGVAGQAWETQYF	TGTGCCAGCAGCCAAGGGGTAGCTGGACAGGCGTGGGAGACCCAGTACTTC
TRBV6-5	TRBJ2-7	TRBD1	NA	CASRGDRALYEQYF	TGTGCCAGCAGAGGGGACAGGGCCTTGTACGAGCAGTACTTC
TRBV5-6	TRBJ1-1	NA	NA	CASSLAQAEDTEAFF	TGTGCCAGCAGCTTGGCTCAGGCAGAAGACACTGAAGCTTTCTTT
TRBV30	TRBJ1-1	TRBD1	NA	CALTGTGGTEAFF	TGTGCCTTGACCGGGACAGGGGGTACTGAAGCTTTCTTT
TRBV6-5	TRBJ2-7	NA	once	CASSRQLPYEQYF	TGTGCCAGCAGTCGACAGCTCCCTTACGAGCAGTACTTC
TRBV9	TRBJ1-2	NA	NA	CASTRGHGYTF	TGTGCCAGCACACGGGGTCATGGCTACACCTTC